This T cell receptor (beta chain) was captured in a study of cytomegalovirus exposure and HLA in healthy donors. Study-wide context: Drawn from HLA-typed donors, about 85 million unique TCRs were held in an early data release. Out of around 360 genotyped donors, about 81% belonged to the Caucasian-associated ancestry cluster. Notes on the study in general: In vitro data verified a few CMV-associated chains as specific for CMV antigens. In a later analysis, DRB1 alleles had the most associated TCRs; HLA-C alleles the fewest.

The PCR made use of 60 Vbeta and 13 Jbeta primers. The method was immunoSEQ multiplex PCR; TCRdb's version includes in-frame clones alone and lacks a portion of them. The sample carries about 150,000 clones, around four fifths recorded once. V was cut by 6 bases and J by 7 bases, with 9 bases left in between. This CDR3 is 10 amino acids long. From germline, CDR1 is SQVTM and CDR2 ANQGSEA. A remark on this clone: Antigen specificity is unknown.

Sequencing was performed on PBMCs. The chain uses TRBV29-1 and TRBJ1-2; D not resolved. The sequence derives from a woman aged 25-40 years in good health and CMV-seronegative. The CDR3 nucleotides are TGCAGCGTCGCCGAGGGTGGCTACACCTTC. Translated, it gives CSVAEGGYTF.